The 9 T cell receptor beta chains listed next were all sequenced from one sample in a study of blood T cell repertoires in COVID-19. Repertoires were generated with immunoSEQ multiplex PCR, while TCRdb's copy carries only in-frame clones and drops some. The table lists over 200,000 clones, about 90% of them singletons. Sequences were obtained from peripheral blood. These receptors all stem from a man aged 30 to 45 with acute or convalescent COVID-19.

V and J are TRBV28 and TRBJ1-5; D is ambiguous. This CDR3 has 12 amino acids. The V and J ends lost 6 bases and 1 base respectively, with 4 bases between them. Per the germline V gene, CDR1 is MDHEN and CDR2 is SYDVKM. The CDR3: CASRESNQPQHF. The CDR3 region has the DNA TGTGCCAGCAGGGAGAGCAATCAGCCCCAGCATTTT.

This chain links TRBV2 with TRBJ2-1; TRBD2 agrees at 7 bases. CDR1 is SNHLY and CDR2 is FYNNEI in the germline V gene. The CDR3 sequence is 15 residues long. V lost 2 bases to trimming and J lost 4 bases; unmatched junction nucleotides: 5. CDR3 nucleotide sequence: TGTGCCAGCAGTGAATGGGGGGGGACTTACAATGAGCAGTTCTTC. Its protein product is CASSEWGGTYNEQFF.

This rearrangement joins TRBV5-1 to TRBJ2-3, with 9 bases matching TRBD2. Germline CDR1 is SGHRS and CDR2 is YFSETQ. After removal of 4 bases from V and 1 base from J, the junction contained 7 bases not matched to a gene. The CDR3 has 16 amino acids. The CDR3 DNA reads as TGCGCCAGCAGCCCCAATAGCGGGGGAGGCACAGATACGCAGTATTTT. Residues: CASSPNSGGGTDTQYF.

The V gene is TRBV4-2, the J gene TRBJ1-3; no clear D gene. V was shortened by 4 bases and J by 0 bases, with 10 bases between the two germline ends. Germline V CDR1 and CDR2: LGHNA, YNFKEQ. This CDR3 contains 15 residues. The CDR3 region is CASSPEGDSGNTIYF. The CDR3 DNA is TGTGCCAGCAGCCCAGAGGGAGACTCTGGAAACACCATATATTTT.

The V and J genes are TRBV7-2 and TRBJ2-7; the D is unclear. The CDR3 loop spans 11 amino acids. With 6 bases removed from V and 12 bases from J, the gap between germline ends came to 15 bases. Germline values: CDR1 SGHTA, CDR2 FQGNSA. CDR3 sequence reads: CASSRSRNWYF. The DNA for the CDR3 is TGTGCCAGCAGTCGTAGCCGGAATTGGTACTTC.

The CDR3 spells CASSQALATDTQYF. The CDR3 region has the DNA TGTGCCAGCAGCCAAGCACTAGCAACAGATACGCAGTATTTT. The rearrangement uses TRBV3-1 (or the pseudogene TRBV3-2) and TRBJ2-3, with D possibly being TRBD2 (6 bases). This CDR3 spans 14 amino acids. CDR1 is LGHDT, CDR2 YNNKEL, per germline (reference sequence). V dropped 1 base and J dropped 3 bases, with 8 bases sitting between them.

This rearrangement joins TRBV2 to TRBJ2-2; D is uncertain. V was shortened by 4 bases and J by 0 bases, with 18 bases between the two germline ends. The CDR3 runs 18 residues. CDR1 is SNHLY, CDR2 FYNNEI, per germline. CDR3 sequence: CASSVNSRGSTNTGELFF. DNA for the CDR3: TGTGCCAGCAGTGTGAATAGTCGAGGTTCGACGAACACCGGGGAGCTGTTTTTT.

The rearrangement joins TRBV27 to TRBJ1-2; TRBD1 is a possible D gene (6 bases). This CDR3 is built from 15 residues. Trimming pared 2 bases from V and 5 bases from J, leaving 15 bases between. The V gene's germline CDR1 is MNHEY and CDR2 SMNVEV (reference sequence). The CDR3 bases are TGTGCCAGCAGTTTAATGGGGGGGCGCGCGTATGGCTACACCTTC. It encodes CASSLMGGRAYGYTF.

The V and J genes are TRBV5-4 and TRBJ1-1; TRBD1 might be the D (6 bases). The CDR3 extends over 13 amino acids. V was pared by 4 bases and J by 7 bases, with 14 bases between. Germline CDR1 SGHNT, CDR2 YYREEE (reference sequence). CDR3 in amino acids: CASSQTNRDEAFF. In DNA, the CDR3 is TGTGCCAGCAGCCAGACAAACAGGGATGAAGCTTTCTTT.